Below, 21 T cell receptor beta chains from the same sample are listed, as sequenced in a study of blood T cell repertoires in COVID-19. TCRdb's table, derived via immunoSEQ multiplex PCR, lists solely in-frame clones and lacks some. The table includes over 150,000 clones, roughly nine tenths detected once. The specimen was peripheral blood. These receptors came from a young man who had recovered from COVID-19.

The chain employs TRBV6-5 and TRBJ2-1; weak D call: TRBD2 (5 bases). V was pared by 10 bases and J by 2 bases, with 18 bases between. This CDR3 spans 15 amino acids. Germline loops: CDR1 MNHEY, CDR2 SVGAGI. The CDR3 protein is CATSLGVAPYNEQFF. In DNA, the CDR3 is TGTGCCACCTCCCTCGGGGTAGCGCCCTACAATGAGCAGTTCTTC.

The rearrangement links TRBV7-2 to TRBJ1-5; a weak D match, TRBD1 (5 bases). The germline V gene encodes CDR1 SGHTA and CDR2 FQGNSA. This CDR3 has 14 amino acids. V was cut by 1 base and J by 3 bases, with 7 bases left in between. CDR3 in amino acids: CASSLVGVNQPQHF. The CDR3 DNA reads as TGTGCCAGCAGCTTAGTAGGGGTCAATCAGCCCCAGCATTTT.

The chain carries TRBV5-4 and TRBJ2-2; D gene ambiguous. CDR3 size: 14 residues. The V end lost 0 bases, the J end lost 7 bases, and 10 bases lay between the germline ends. Germline V gene sequence: CDR1 SGHNT, CDR2 YYREEE (reference sequence). CDR3 nucleotide sequence: TGTGCCAGCAGCTTGGACAGAAGGATCGGGGAGCTGTTTTTT. Its translation is CASSLDRRIGELFF.

The rearrangement joins TRBV4-3 to TRBJ2-7; TRBD2 aligns across 11 bases. The V gene's germline CDR1 is LGHNA and CDR2 YSLEER. The J segment lost 4 bases and the V segment lost 4 bases, leaving 6 bases of the junction unmatched. CDR3 length equals 15 residues. CDR3 sequence: CASSPVAGGIYEQYF. The CDR3 DNA follows: TGCGCCAGCAGCCCAGTAGCGGGAGGGATTTACGAGCAGTACTTC.

V usage is TRBV28 and J usage is TRBJ2-1; 8 positions agree with TRBD2. Trimming at V came to 2 bases and at J to 3 bases, leaving 6 bases not matched to a gene. This CDR3 comprises 16 residues. CDR1 is MDHEN, CDR2 SYDVKM, per germline. CDR3 DNA: TGTGCCAGCAGTTTACCTGCGGCGGGAGGCTACAATGAGCAGTTCTTC. Its protein is CASSLPAAGGYNEQFF.

The J gene is TRBJ2-7, the V gene TRBV3-1 (or the pseudogene TRBV3-2); TRBD1 aligns across 11 bases. Germline values: CDR1 LGHDT, CDR2 YNNKEL (reference sequence). This CDR3 comprises 16 residues. Trimming at V came to 4 bases and at J to 2 bases, leaving 7 bases not matched to a gene. This CDR3 is CASSLWTGGIPYEQYF. The CDR3 DNA is TGTGCCAGCAGCCTCTGGACAGGGGGCATCCCCTACGAGCAGTACTTC.

V gene TRBV29-1 combines with J gene TRBJ2-1, with a tentative D call TRBD2 (5 bases). Germline V gene data show CDR1 as SQVTM and CDR2 as ANQGSEA. V lost 7 bases to trimming and J lost 3 bases, with 13 bases between them. The length of the CDR3 is 13 residues. The CDR3 DNA reads as TGCAGCGCCGCAGAGGGCTACTACAATGAGCAGTTCTTC. Protein product: CSAAEGYYNEQFF.

The CDR3 reads CSASLSGRAREQYF. CDR3 in DNA: TGCAGTGCTAGTCTTAGCGGGAGGGCCAGGGAGCAGTACTTC. The chain is built from TRBV20-1 and TRBJ2-7; 11 bases agree with TRBD2. Germline CDR1 DFQATT, CDR2 SNEGSKA (reference sequence). V gave up 3 bases and J gave up 7 bases; unmatched junction bases: 8. This CDR3 has 14 amino acids.

V is TRBV5-1 and J is TRBJ2-3; the match to TRBD2 covers 12 bases. Germline CDR1 reads SGHRS; CDR2 reads YFSETQ. The V segment lost 5 bases and the J segment 3 bases; nucleotides outside the gene matches: 7. The CDR3 consists of 16 residues. The CDR3 loop reads CASSAQTSGRTDTQYF. The CDR3 DNA sequence: TGCGCCAGCAGTGCCCAGACTAGCGGGAGAACAGATACGCAGTATTTT.

The V call is TRBV3-1 (or the pseudogene TRBV3-2), the J call TRBJ2-3; a possible D gene is TRBD2 (5 bases). V lost 3 bases and J 4 bases, leaving 20 bases between the germline ends. Per the germline V gene, CDR1 is LGHDT and CDR2 is YNNKEL (reference sequence). The CDR3 sequence is 17 residues long. The CDR3 nucleotides read TGTGCCAGCAGCCAGGGGTTGGAGGCTAGTTGGGCAGATACGCAGTATTTT. Protein sequence: CASSQGLEASWADTQYF.

The rearrangement uses TRBV6-2 or TRBV6-3 and TRBJ1-1; D remains ambiguous. This CDR3 is built from 14 residues. The V end was cut by 4 bases, the J end by 1 base, with 10 bases between. In germline, CDR1 is MNHEY, CDR2 SVGEGT. CDR3 protein: CASSSQEANTEAFF. CDR3 coding DNA: TGTGCCAGCAGTTCCCAGGAGGCGAACACTGAAGCTTTCTTT.

This sequence joins TRBV5-6 and TRBJ1-2; TRBD1 agrees at 7 bases. The germline gives CDR1 SGHDT, CDR2 YYEEEE. After removal of 1 base from V and 0 bases from J, the junction contained 3 bases not matched to a gene. The CDR3 is 15 amino acids. The CDR3 region is CASSLLTGPNYGYTF. The CDR3 DNA reads TGTGCCAGCAGCTTGTTGACAGGGCCTAACTATGGCTACACCTTC.

The rearrangement links TRBV5-1 to TRBJ1-4; 7 positions match TRBD1. The germline CDR1 and CDR2 sequences are SGHRS and YFSETQ. Trimming removed 2 bases from V and 4 bases from J; junction bases left unmatched: 2. This CDR3 spans 14 amino acids. DNA for the CDR3: TGCGCCAGCAGCTTTTCAGGGGGTAATGAAAAACTGTTTTTT. It encodes CASSFSGGNEKLFF.

V usage is TRBV3-1 (or the pseudogene TRBV3-2) and J usage is TRBJ1-3; D is ambiguous. The CDR3 sequence is 15 residues long. Trimming stripped 5 bases from V and 0 bases from J, with 11 bases between. Germline CDR1 LGHDT, CDR2 YNNKEL (reference sequence). CDR3 loop: CASSGIPSSGNTIYF. CDR3 nucleotide sequence: TGTGCCAGCAGCGGTATCCCGAGCTCTGGAAACACCATATATTTT.

The V gene is TRBV7-9, the J gene TRBJ1-6; 11 bases line up with TRBD1. The CDR3 extends over 17 amino acids. V lost 6 bases, J lost 6 bases, and 10 bases stayed unmatched. Germline values: CDR1 SEHNR, CDR2 FQNEAQ (reference sequence). The DNA of the CDR3 is TGTGCCAGCAGTTTCGCATCCGGGACAGGGGGTAATTCACCCCTCCACTTT. It encodes CASSFASGTGGNSPLHF.

This clone was counted once. The J gene is TRBJ2-3, the V gene TRBV5-5; D possibly corresponds to TRBD1 (5 bases). Germline CDR1 is SGHKS and CDR2 is YYEKEE (reference sequence). The CDR3 loop spans 15 amino acids. The V gene lost 0 bases and the J gene lost 3 bases, with 11 bases spanning the gap. The CDR3: CASSLESRGTDTQYF. CDR3 bases: TGTGCCAGCAGCTTGGAGTCTAGGGGAACAGATACGCAGTATTTT.

As DNA, the CDR3 is TGTGCCAGCAGCTTGCCGACAGCAACCCTCTCTGGAAACACCATATATTTT. Protein: CASSLPTATLSGNTIYF. V gene TRBV11-2 combines with J gene TRBJ1-3; D is perhaps TRBD1 (5 bases). The germline V and J ends were trimmed by 3 bases and 0 bases, with 15 bases remaining between them. This CDR3 spans 17 amino acids. Germline CDR1 SGHAT, CDR2 FQNNGV.

The J gene is TRBJ2-1, the V gene TRBV9, with a tentative D call TRBD2 (6 bases). Germline assignment: CDR1 SGDLS and CDR2 YYNGEE. The CDR3 sequence is 15 residues long. V lost 0 bases and J 3 bases, leaving 10 bases between the germline ends. For the CDR3, the DNA is TGTGCCAGCAGCGTAGGACTAGACATCTACAATGAGCAGTTCTTC. This sequence encodes CASSVGLDIYNEQFF.

The chain joins TRBV28 to TRBJ2-7, with 11 bases fitting TRBD2. V trimming: 2 bases; J trimming: 2 bases; junction bases outside the gene matches: 2. The CDR3 length is 15 residues. CDR1 MDHEN and CDR2 SYDVKM come from the germline V gene. The CDR3 is CASSLPGLAAYEQYF. CDR3 bases: TGTGCCAGCAGTTTACCGGGACTAGCGGCCTACGAGCAGTACTTC. Supplemented by reference TRBV28 and TRBJ2-7, the full variable domain reads DVKVTQSSRYLVKRTGEKVFLECVQDMDHENMFWYRQDPGLGLRLIYFSYDVKMKEKGDIPEGYSVSREKKERFSLILESASTNQTSMYLCASSLPGLAAYEQYFGPGTRLTVT.

The genes are TRBV5-1 and TRBJ1-4; 7 positions agree with TRBD1. V lost 6 bases, J lost 4 bases, and 9 bases stayed unmatched. Germline CDR1 SGHRS, CDR2 YFSETQ. The length of the CDR3 is 15 residues. The CDR3, as DNA: TGCGCCAGCACCCTTGGAGGGGGCGGTAATGAAAAACTGTTTTTT. This translates into CASTLGGGGNEKLFF.

V and J are TRBV18 and TRBJ1-5, with 12 bases fitting TRBD1. Germline-derived CDR1 and CDR2 are KGHSH and LQKENI. There are 15 residues in the CDR3. V lost 3 bases to trimming and J lost 11 bases; unmatched junction nucleotides: 8. This CDR3 reads CASSPPGQGALAQHF. The CDR3 DNA reads TGTGCCAGCTCACCTCCGGGACAGGGGGCTTTGGCCCAGCATTTT.